This T cell receptor (beta chain) stems from a study of T cell responses to AZD1222 COVID-19 vaccine (dated by TCRdb to the early 2020s). In terms of the full investigation: TCR sequencing covered more than 230 trial participants: 207 given two doses of AZD1222 and around 26 given two doses of MenACWY control vaccine. Trial participants were enrolled by age into 18-55, 56-69 and 70-plus year subgroups, with roughly 150, 30 and 60 TCR-sequenced participants respectively.

Measured from the cysteine to the phenylalanine, the CDR3 is 14 residues long. Only the CDR3 DNA is retained, 42 bases long and in frame from the first base. V ends up 5 bases short and J 1 base short, with an unmatched junction base count of 4. The germline V gene provides CDR1 SGHRS and CDR2 YFSETQ. The CDR3 regions of human TCRbeta chains were analyzed by immunosequencing. As for the authors' bioinformatics: Repertoire TCRs were checked for matches against a reference library of SARS-CoV-2-specific TCRs that had been generated using the MIRA antigen-specificity platform. Breadth meant the fraction of unique TCRs that were SARS-CoV-2-associated, whereas depth meant the fraction of total T cells that were SARS-CoV-2-associated. Using the MIRA data, each spike-specific TCR was assigned both to the spike region to which the TCR was reactive and to a CD4 or CD8 class. Log10-transformed breadth and depth values were compared by one-way ANOVA with Sidak's multiple comparisons tests. TCRdb limited this immuneACCESS table to in-frame rearrangements with V and J called. A share of clones is missing; checked studies link under half to unresolved V genes, and the rest is unexplained. V, J and clone size were drawn from that table, and D and trimming were deduced from the DNA. This sample comprises some 150,000 clones, approximately 86% of them detected only once. Approximately 7% of the sample belongs to the ten largest clones.

Points the paper makes about the study in general: The whole spike protein was spanned by vaccine-associated CD4 TCRs, and dominant responses were seen in regions 160-218 and 743-854. Because no day 14 peak-response samples were available, repertoires were characterized only after the peak T cell response. Conclusions about previously exposed vaccinees are limited because only five to seven AZD1222 recipients were SARS-CoV-2 seropositive at baseline. A significant rise in spike-specific TCR breadth and depth was observed after two AZD1222 doses relative to day 0 and relative to MenACWY recipients. The 56-69-year group was small, and its depth increase did not reach significance, likely because of low power. Epitopes outside the regions mutated in the B.1.351 and B.1.1.7 variants were reportedly recognized by nearly half of the unique spike-specific TCRs. Most participants were white British and females outnumbered males, and the authors suggested that clonal diversity may have been underestimated.

This clone was counted a single time. The clone's antigen remains unknown. There are no base qualities to consult, and no much larger clone falls within one base. Reading the label with the study, this specimen's time point is: sample from adult after SARS-CoV-2 infection, after symptom onset. Two convalescent COVID-19 patients, sampled after symptom onset from adults with prior SARS-CoV-2 infection, were also TCR-sequenced for comparison. This TCR derives from an adult who had recovered from COVID-19. The sample here was peripheral blood, taken after recovery from COVID-19. The chain links TRBV5-1 with TRBJ2-7; the junction holds 9 bases that match TRBD1. The DNA sequence follows: TGCGCCAGCAGTGCACAGGGGGCGTCCTACGAGCAGTACTTC. Its amino acids are CASSAQGASYEQYF.